The T cell receptor (beta chain) under discussion was sequenced for a study of blood T cell repertoires in COVID-19. At the level of the study: From the United States, Italy and Spain came samples of acute and convalescent COVID-19. From T cells, B-cell-depleted T cells, or PBMCs came the material, which was cDNA or gDNA.

V was shortened by 5 bases and J by 2 bases, with 5 bases between the two germline ends. The CDR3 spans 12 residues. In germline, CDR1 is MDHEN, CDR2 SYDVKM. In the original analysis: Reference gene primers were amplified, and this amplification served to estimate nucleated cell counts. Using immunoSEQ multiplex PCR, the repertoire was profiled, and TCRdb retains in-frame clones only, with some absent. D and trimming were read from the DNA, whereas the V and J calls and clone size are those reported in that table. This sample has roughly 50,000 clones, with approximately 80% found just once. The specimen sequenced was peripheral blood. This TCR was sampled from a man aged 35 to 55 with acute or convalescent COVID-19. The chain links TRBV28 to TRBJ2-3; D call uncertain. DNA of the CDR3: TGTGCCAGCAGTACACCCACAGATACGCAGTATTTT. Translated, it gives CASSTPTDTQYF.